The next 32 T cell receptor beta chains were all read from a single sample in a study of T cell changes during pregnancy in multiple sclerosis. Sequenced by immunoSEQ multiplex PCR; TCRdb stores in-frame clones only, minus some. Of about 68,000 clones detected, about 90% appear once; the ten largest clones hold over 0.65%. Sequencing used peripheral blood, obtained in the second trimester of pregnancy. The receptors were gathered from a female donor with multiple sclerosis, enrolled in a pregnancy study.

The chain uses TRBV7-7 and TRBJ2-1, with D tentatively TRBD1 (6 bases). The CDR3 is 13 amino acids. Trimming removed 5 bases at V and 6 bases at J, with 11 bases between. CDR1 is SSHAT and CDR2 is FNYEAQ in the germline V gene (reference sequence). The CDR3 loop reads CASSPKGGNEQFF. In nucleotides, the CDR3 is TGTGCCAGCAGCCCCAAAGGGGGCAATGAGCAGTTCTTC.

The chain carries TRBV6-1 and TRBJ2-1; perhaps TRBD2 as D (5 bases). The CDR3 consists of 14 residues. Germline-derived CDR1 and CDR2 are MNHNS and SASEGT. The ends were cut back, 1 base at V and 12 bases at J, with 16 bases in the middle. The DNA for the CDR3 is TGTGCCAGCAGTGAAGGCACAGAAGGTCGGGGGCAGTTCTTC. It is translated as CASSEGTEGRGQFF.

The chain couples TRBV7-9 to TRBJ2-7; the match to TRBD2 covers 10 bases. V lost 4 bases to trimming and J lost 2 bases; unmatched junction nucleotides: 5. This CDR3 has 15 residues. CDR1 and CDR2 from the germline V gene are SEHNR and FQNEAQ (reference sequence). The CDR3 bases are TGTGCCAGCAGCTATCCGGGACTAGCGACCTACGAGCAGTACTTC. The encoded protein is CASSYPGLATYEQYF.

In this sample, this clone turned up once. The CDR3 loop is CASSARGQGSSYEQYF. The CDR3 DNA reads as TGTGCCAGCAGCGCCAGGGGACAGGGTAGCTCCTACGAGCAGTACTTC. This chain links TRBV7-2 with TRBJ2-7, with 9 bases fitting TRBD1. Per the germline V gene, CDR1 is SGHTA and CDR2 is FQGNSA. The CDR3 is made up of 16 amino acids. Losses at the gene ends were 5 bases for V and 0 bases for J; bases not matched to a gene: 8. Based on the CDR3 plus reference TRBV7-2 and TRBJ2-7, the full variable domain is GAGVSQSPSNKVTEKGKDVELRCDPISGHTALYWYRQSLGQGLEFLIYFQGNSAPDKSGLPSDRFSAERTGGSVSTLTIQRTQQEDSAVYLCASSARGQGSSYEQYFGPGTRLTVT.

The rearrangement joins TRBV7-9 to TRBJ2-2; 8 bases match TRBD1. Germline CDR1 and CDR2: SEHNR and FQNEAQ (reference sequence). There are 15 residues in the CDR3. V lost 4 bases and J lost 5; bases outside the gene matches: 6. The CDR3 DNA reads as TGTGCCAGCAGCTCGGCAGGGGGCCCAACCGGGGAGCTGTTTTTT. Translation: CASSSAGGPTGELFF. Combining the CDR3 with reference TRBV7-9 and TRBJ2-2 gives the whole variable domain DTGVSQNPRHKITKRGQNVTFRCDPISEHNRLYWYRQTLGQGPEFLTYFQNEAQLEKSRLLSDRFSAERPKGSFSTLEIQRTEQGDSAMYLCASSSAGGPTGELFFGEGSRLTVL.

The V call is TRBV6-5, the J call TRBJ2-2; tentatively, D is TRBD1 (5 bases). Trimming took off 6 bases at V and 2 bases at J, with 10 bases between the two ends. Germline V CDR1 and CDR2: MNHEY, SVGAGI. The CDR3 sequence is 14 residues long. In DNA, the CDR3 is TGTGCCAGCAGGGATGACAGAAACACCGGGGAGCTGTTTTTT. Protein product: CASRDDRNTGELFF.

This clone was detected only once. V is TRBV27 and J is TRBJ2-7; TRBD1 might be the D (6 bases). CDR1 and CDR2 from the germline V gene are MNHEY and SMNVEV (reference sequence). Deletions cut 2 bases from V and 3 bases from J, with 14 bases between. The CDR3 consists of 15 residues. The CDR3 loop reads CASSLPRGTYYEQYF. CDR3 sequence (DNA): TGTGCCAGCAGTTTACCGAGGGGGACATACTACGAGCAGTACTTC.

This chain links TRBV10-3 with TRBJ2-7; 8 bases agree with TRBD1. The CDR3 length is 14 residues. Germline CDR1 and CDR2: ENHRY and SYGVKD. J gave up 5 bases and V 7 bases, and 10 bases lay outside the gene matches. CDR3 sequence reads: CAIKMDRAGNEQYF. The DNA of the CDR3 is TGTGCCATCAAAATGGACAGGGCAGGGAACGAGCAGTACTTC.

The chain links TRBV2 to TRBJ2-5; 13 nucleotides line up with TRBD2. Unmatched junction bases numbered 9, after V lost 3 bases and J lost 5 bases. The CDR3 contains 17 residues. Germline CDR1 is SNHLY and CDR2 is FYNNEI. The CDR3 DNA reads TGTGCCAGCAGTGATTACGTACTAGCGGGGGGGGGCGAGACCCAGTACTTC. Residues: CASSDYVLAGGGETQYF.

This chain links TRBV7-9 with TRBJ2-4, with 7 bases aligning to TRBD2. In germline, CDR1 is SEHNR, CDR2 FQNEAQ (reference sequence). CDR3 size: 15 residues. V lost 5 bases and J lost 1; bases outside the gene matches: 5. CDR3 sequence: CASSTSGVAKNIQYF. CDR3 DNA sequence: TGTGCCAGCAGCACAAGCGGGGTTGCCAAAAACATTCAGTACTTC. Based on the CDR3 plus reference TRBV7-9 and TRBJ2-4, the full variable domain is DTGVSQNPRHKITKRGQNVTFRCDPISEHNRLYWYRQTLGQGPEFLTYFQNEAQLEKSRLLSDRFSAERPKGSFSTLEIQRTEQGDSAMYLCASSTSGVAKNIQYFGAGTRLSVL.

This chain joins TRBV5-6 and TRBJ2-1; 10 bases agree with TRBD2. The length of the CDR3 is 15 residues. Germline CDR1 reads SGHDT; CDR2 reads YYEEEE. V lost 2 bases and J lost 3; bases outside the gene matches: 2. The CDR3 DNA reads TGTGCCAGCAGCTTTAGCGGGGGGTACTACAATGAGCAGTTCTTC. Its protein product is CASSFSGGYYNEQFF.

J is TRBJ1-2 and V is TRBV6-6; 8 bases map to TRBD1. CDR1 is MNHNY, CDR2 SVGAGI, per germline (reference sequence). J lost 3 bases, V lost 6 bases, and 3 bases had no gene match. The CDR3 covers 13 residues. The CDR3 region is CASRKTGDYGYTF. In DNA, the CDR3 is TGTGCCAGCAGAAAGACAGGGGACTATGGCTACACCTTC.

V usage is TRBV7-2 and J usage is TRBJ1-2; D is unclear. The CDR3 spans 12 residues. CDR1 is SGHTA and CDR2 is FQGNSA in the germline V gene. Trimming removed 4 bases at V and 5 bases at J, with 8 bases between. Here the CDR3 reads CASSSTPYGYTF. The CDR3 DNA follows: TGTGCCAGCAGCTCGACACCTTATGGCTACACCTTC.

In this sample, this clone turned up once. This chain joins TRBV4-1 and TRBJ2-1; D possibly corresponds to TRBD2 (7 bases). CDR3 size: 19 residues. In germline, CDR1 is MGHRA, CDR2 YSYEKL. V lost 4 bases and J 0 bases, leaving 22 bases between the germline ends. The CDR3 DNA is TGCGCCAGCAGCCCGAATCCGGGGGGCCGTCTATCCTCCTACAATGAGCAGTTCTTC. It yields the protein CASSPNPGGRLSSYNEQFF.

This sequence joins TRBV7-2 and TRBJ1-6; no definite D call. Trimming took 1 base from V and 7 from J, leaving 14 bases between them. This CDR3 spans 16 amino acids. Germline CDR1 is SGHTA and CDR2 is FQGNSA. In DNA, the CDR3 is TGTGCCAGCAGCTTAGAGGCTGGTCCGGGGAATTCACCCCTCCACTTT. Its protein is CASSLEAGPGNSPLHF.

This clone was observed a handful of times. The chain recombines TRBV19 with TRBJ1-1, with 9 bases that match TRBD1. This CDR3 spans 14 amino acids. J lost 2 bases, V lost 6 bases, and 4 bases had no gene match. The germline V gene has CDR1 LNHDA and CDR2 SQIVND (reference sequence). For the CDR3, the DNA is TGTGCCAGTAGGCCGGGACAGGGAAACACTGAAGCTTTCTTT. Protein product: CASRPGQGNTEAFF. Full variable domain (remainder filled in from reference TRBV19 and TRBJ1-1): DGGITQSPKYLFRKEGQNVTLSCEQNLNHDAMYWYRQDPGQGLRLIYYSQIVNDFQKGDIAEGYSVSREKKESFPLTVTSAQKNPTAFYLCASRPGQGNTEAFFGQGTRLTVV.

The rearrangement joins TRBV5-8 to TRBJ2-1; 12 nucleotides agree with TRBD2. V lost 8 bases to trimming and J lost 4 bases; unmatched junction nucleotides: 16. This CDR3 contains 18 residues. Germline CDR1 is SGHTS and CDR2 is YDEGEE. For the CDR3, the DNA is TGTGCCAGAGAAAGGCTAGCGGGGGGGCTTCTCATATACAATGAGCAGTTCTTC. This codes for CARERLAGGLLIYNEQFF.

The rearrangement uses TRBV23-1 and TRBJ1-4, with 7 bases matching TRBD1. TRBV23-1 qualifies as an ORF whose function is uncertain. V shed 2 bases and J 4 bases; nucleotides not matched to a gene: 10. The CDR3 is 17 amino acids. The CDR3 bases are TGCGCCAGCAGTCAACCCCCCGGGACAGCACATAATGAAAAACTGTTTTTT. Amino acid sequence: CASSQPPGTAHNEKLFF.

The V and J genes are TRBV5-5 and TRBJ1-4, with a possible D match to TRBD1 (6 bases). The germline V and J ends were trimmed by 5 bases and 2 bases, with 13 bases remaining between them. Per the germline V gene, CDR1 is SGHKS and CDR2 is YYEKEE (reference sequence). The CDR3 contains 15 residues. The CDR3 DNA sequence: TGTGCCAGCAGTTTAGAGGGGGGGACTAATGAAAAACTGTTTTTT. This translates into CASSLEGGTNEKLFF.

The chain has TRBV4-3 and TRBJ1-1, with TRBD1 as a possible D gene (5 bases). The V and J ends lost 0 bases and 10 bases respectively, with 18 bases between them. Germline CDR1 reads LGHNA; CDR2 reads YSLEER. The CDR3 consists of 15 residues. In nucleotides, the CDR3 is TGCGCCAGCAGCCAAGACGGCCGACGGGGGGAGGTAGCTTTCTTT. Protein: CASSQDGRRGEVAFF.

V usage is TRBV7-9 and J usage is TRBJ2-7, with D perhaps matching TRBD1 (6 bases). Germline CDR1 and CDR2: SEHNR and FQNEAQ (reference sequence). V gave up 1 base and J gave up 0 bases, with 13 bases separating them. CDR3 size: 16 residues. CDR3 DNA: TGTGCCAGCAGCTTAGGCCGGGACAATCCCTCCTACGAGCAGTACTTC. Translated: CASSLGRDNPSYEQYF.

Concerning this clone: An end of the junction differs from the germline gene, which may be a read error. The V call is TRBV7-7, the J call TRBJ1-2, with D unresolved. The CDR3 covers 13 residues. CDR1 is SSHAT and CDR2 is FNYEAQ in the germline V gene (reference sequence). The CDR3 region is CASSLVRCYGYTF. CDR3 DNA: TGTGCTAGCAGCTTAGTCCGGTGCTATGGCTACACCTTC.

The rearrangement links TRBV7-2 to TRBJ1-1; D unclear. Trimming took 2 bases from V and 3 from J, leaving 7 bases between them. The CDR3 totals 13 residues. Germline V gene sequence: CDR1 SGHTA, CDR2 FQGNSA. The CDR3 DNA is TGTGCCAGCAGCTTAACCCGGTACACTGAAGCTTTCTTT. This translates into CASSLTRYTEAFF.

The V and J genes are TRBV6-1 and TRBJ2-3; 11 positions agree with TRBD2. The CDR3 covers 15 residues. The junction had 8 bases not matched to a gene; V was cut back by 5 bases and J by 7 bases. Germline loops: CDR1 MNHNS, CDR2 SASEGT. CDR3 bases: TGTGCCAGCAGTAGGATAGCGGGGGGGCCCAATACGCAGTATTTT. This translates into CASSRIAGGPNTQYF.

The gene calls are TRBV7-6 and TRBJ1-3; TRBD1 might be the D (6 bases). The ends were cut back, 5 bases at V and 2 bases at J, with 13 bases in the middle. This CDR3 region has 15 residues. Germline CDR1 is SGHVS and CDR2 is FNYEAQ. This CDR3 reads CASSPRGFAGNTIYF. The CDR3 bases are TGTGCCAGCAGCCCCAGGGGTTTCGCTGGAAACACCATATATTTT.

CDR3 sequence (DNA): TGTGCCAGCAGACCCACAGGCCCGGGAAACACCATATATTTT. Protein: CASRPTGPGNTIYF. V usage is TRBV6-5 and J usage is TRBJ1-3; the D gene is possibly TRBD1 (5 bases). Trimming stripped 6 bases from V and 4 bases from J, with 13 bases between. The germline CDR1 and CDR2 sequences are MNHEY and SVGAGI. CDR3 size: 14 residues.

In nucleotides, the CDR3 is TGTGCCAGCTCAGAAAGCAGGGGCAATCAGCCCCAGCATTTT. Translation gives CASSESRGNQPQHF. This rearrangement joins TRBV18 to TRBJ1-5; perhaps TRBD1 as D (5 bases). This CDR3 is 14 amino acids long. Germline V lookup: CDR1 KGHSH, CDR2 LQKENI. Trimming took off 5 bases at V and 2 bases at J, with 10 bases between the two ends.

This chain links TRBV19 with TRBJ1-2, with D unresolved. Trimming shortened V by 8 bases and J by 7 bases, and 17 bases separated the two germline ends. The germline gives CDR1 LNHDA, CDR2 SQIVND (reference sequence). This CDR3 has 13 amino acids. CDR3 loop: CASLQTGLLGYTF. The CDR3 nucleotides read TGTGCCAGTCTACAGACCGGTCTTCTTGGCTACACCTTC.

This chain joins TRBV2 and TRBJ2-1; 10 bases are a match to TRBD2. CDR3 length: 15 residues. The V gene's germline CDR1 is SNHLY and CDR2 FYNNEI. V shed 3 bases and J 8 bases; nucleotides not matched to a gene: 7. CDR3 loop: CASSEPRSGGDEQFF. The CDR3 DNA sequence: TGTGCCAGCAGTGAGCCCAGAAGCGGGGGGGATGAGCAGTTCTTC.

V usage is TRBV9 and J usage is TRBJ1-1; D not resolved. This CDR3 region has 15 residues. Trimming pared 4 bases from V and 1 base from J, leaving 14 bases between. In germline, CDR1 is SGDLS, CDR2 YYNGEE. The CDR3 reads CASSPQRRRNTEAFF. CDR3 coding DNA: TGTGCCAGCAGCCCCCAGCGTAGGCGGAACACTGAAGCTTTCTTT. Drawing the rest from reference TRBV9 and TRBJ1-1, the complete variable domain is DSGVTQTPKHLITATGQRVTLRCSPRSGDLSVYWYQQSLDQGLQFLIQYYNGEERAKGNILERFSAQQFPDLHSELNLSSLELGDSALYFCASSPQRRRNTEAFFGQGTRLTVV.

The V and J genes are TRBV6-5 and TRBJ1-5; no definite D call. The V end lost 6 bases, the J end lost 1 base, and 13 bases lay between the germline ends. Germline CDR1 is MNHEY and CDR2 is SVGAGI. This CDR3 contains 15 residues. As DNA, the CDR3 is TGTGCCAGCAGCCCCGGGTTATCGAGCAATCAGCCCCAGCATTTT. Translation gives CASSPGLSSNQPQHF.

The rearrangement uses TRBV27 and TRBJ1-6, with TRBD1 matching 10 bases. This CDR3 is 14 amino acids long. Unmatched junction bases numbered 6, after V lost 5 bases and J lost 11 bases. Germline V gene sequence: CDR1 MNHEY, CDR2 SMNVEV (reference sequence). The CDR3 DNA is TGTGCCAGCAGTCTGGACAGGGGGAATACACCCCTCCACTTT. Translation: CASSLDRGNTPLHF.